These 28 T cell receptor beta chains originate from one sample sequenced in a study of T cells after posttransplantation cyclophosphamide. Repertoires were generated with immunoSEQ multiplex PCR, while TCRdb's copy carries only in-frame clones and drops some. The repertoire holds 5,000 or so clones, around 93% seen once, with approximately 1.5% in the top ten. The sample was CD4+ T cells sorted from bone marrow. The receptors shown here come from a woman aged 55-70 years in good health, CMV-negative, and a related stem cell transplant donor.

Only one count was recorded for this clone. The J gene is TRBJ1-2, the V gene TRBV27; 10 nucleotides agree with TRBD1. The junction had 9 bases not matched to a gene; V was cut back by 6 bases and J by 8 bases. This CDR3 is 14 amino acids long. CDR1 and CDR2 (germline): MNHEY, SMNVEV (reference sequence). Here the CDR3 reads CASSHSGTGEGYTF. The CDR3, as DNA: TGTGCCAGCAGCCACTCCGGGACAGGGGAAGGCTACACCTTC.

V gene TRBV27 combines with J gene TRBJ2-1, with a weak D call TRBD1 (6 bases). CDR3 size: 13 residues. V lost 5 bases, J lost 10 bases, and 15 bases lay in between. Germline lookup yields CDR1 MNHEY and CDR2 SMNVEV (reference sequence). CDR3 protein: CASSINVGGEQFF. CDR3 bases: TGTGCCAGCAGTATCAACGTAGGGGGAGAGCAGTTCTTC.

The CDR3 coding sequence is TGTGCCAGCCGAGAACAGGGGGCGCGGGATACGCAGTATTTT. This codes for CASREQGARDTQYF. The chain is built from TRBV2 and TRBJ2-3; TRBD1 agrees at 9 bases. Germline values: CDR1 SNHLY, CDR2 FYNNEI. This CDR3 comprises 14 residues. Trimming removed 8 bases from V and 6 bases from J; junction bases left unmatched: 9.

The CDR3 sequence: CASRTTANSNQPQHF. The DNA of the CDR3 is TGTGCCAGTAGGACGACAGCGAATAGCAATCAGCCCCAGCATTTT. The chain links TRBV19 to TRBJ1-5; D might be TRBD1 (5 bases). The CDR3 is 15 residues long. Germline V CDR1 and CDR2: LNHDA, SQIVND (reference sequence). Trimming took 6 bases from V and 0 from J, leaving 12 bases between them.

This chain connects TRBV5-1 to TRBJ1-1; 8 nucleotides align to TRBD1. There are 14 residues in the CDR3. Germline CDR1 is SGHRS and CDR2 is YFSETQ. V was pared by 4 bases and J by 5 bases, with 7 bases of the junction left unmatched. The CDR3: CASSNPQGGTEAFF. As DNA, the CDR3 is TGCGCCAGCAGCAACCCACAGGGGGGGACTGAAGCTTTCTTT. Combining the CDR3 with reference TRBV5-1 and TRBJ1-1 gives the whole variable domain KAGVTQTPRYLIKTRGQQVTLSCSPISGHRSVSWYQQTPGQGLQFLFEYFSETQRNKGNFPGRFSGRQFSNSRSEMNVSTLELGDSALYLCASSNPQGGTEAFFGQGTRLTVV.

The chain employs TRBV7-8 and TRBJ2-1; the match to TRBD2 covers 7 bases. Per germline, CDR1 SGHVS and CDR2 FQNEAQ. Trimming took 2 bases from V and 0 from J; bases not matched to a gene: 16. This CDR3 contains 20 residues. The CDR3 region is CASSLMTGGFLRSSYNEQFF. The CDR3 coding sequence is TGTGCCAGCAGCTTAATGACGGGGGGTTTCTTAAGGAGCTCCTACAATGAGCAGTTCTTC. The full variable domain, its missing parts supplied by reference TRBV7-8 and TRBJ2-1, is GAGVSQSPRYKVAKRGQDVALRCDPISGHVSLFWYQQALGQGPEFLTYFQNEAQLDKSGLPSDRFFAERPEGSVSTLKIQRTQQEDSAVYLCASSLMTGGFLRSSYNEQFFGPGTRLTVL.

CDR3 sequence reads: CASSLLFNTEAFF. DNA for the CDR3: TGTGCCAGCAGTTTATTATTCAACACTGAAGCTTTCTTT. J is TRBJ1-1 and V is TRBV27; D is ambiguous. V was cut by 1 base and J by 2 bases, with 5 bases left in between. CDR1 is MNHEY and CDR2 is SMNVEV in the germline V gene (reference sequence). The CDR3 sequence is 13 residues long.

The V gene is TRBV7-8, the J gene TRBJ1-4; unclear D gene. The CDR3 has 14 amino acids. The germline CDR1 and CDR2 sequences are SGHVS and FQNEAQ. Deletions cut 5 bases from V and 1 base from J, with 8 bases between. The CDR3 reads CASSPSRTNEKLFF. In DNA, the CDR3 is TGTGCCAGCAGCCCTAGCCGAACTAATGAAAAACTGTTTTTT.

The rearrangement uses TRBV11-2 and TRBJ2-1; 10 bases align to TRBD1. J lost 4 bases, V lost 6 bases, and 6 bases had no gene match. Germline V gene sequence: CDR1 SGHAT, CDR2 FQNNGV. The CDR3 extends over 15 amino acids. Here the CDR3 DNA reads TGTGCCAGCAGACCTCCGGGACAGGGGTACAATGAGCAGTTCTTC. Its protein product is CASRPPGQGYNEQFF.

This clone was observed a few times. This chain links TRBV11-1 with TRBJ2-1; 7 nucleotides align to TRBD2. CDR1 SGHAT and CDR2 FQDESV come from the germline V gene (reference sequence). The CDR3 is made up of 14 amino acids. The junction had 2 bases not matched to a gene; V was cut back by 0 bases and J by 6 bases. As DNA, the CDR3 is TGTGCCAGCAGCTTAGCGGGAGGGCCCAATGAGCAGTTCTTC. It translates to CASSLAGGPNEQFF.

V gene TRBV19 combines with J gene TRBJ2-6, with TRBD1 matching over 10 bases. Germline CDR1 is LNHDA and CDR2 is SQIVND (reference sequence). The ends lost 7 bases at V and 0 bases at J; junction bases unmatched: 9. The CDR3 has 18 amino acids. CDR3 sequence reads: CASTPLTGGISGANVLTF. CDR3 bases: TGTGCCAGTACCCCTCTGACAGGGGGCATCTCTGGGGCCAACGTCCTGACTTTC. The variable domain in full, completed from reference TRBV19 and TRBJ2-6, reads DGGITQSPKYLFRKEGQNVTLSCEQNLNHDAMYWYRQDPGQGLRLIYYSQIVNDFQKGDIAEGYSVSREKKESFPLTVTSAQKNPTAFYLCASTPLTGGISGANVLTFGAGSRLTVL.

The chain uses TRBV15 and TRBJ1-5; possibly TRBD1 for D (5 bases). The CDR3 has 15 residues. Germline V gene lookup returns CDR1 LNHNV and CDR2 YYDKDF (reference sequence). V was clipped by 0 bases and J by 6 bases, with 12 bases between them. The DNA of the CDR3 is TGTGCCACCAGCAGAGATGGGGCTAAGAGTCAGCCCCAGCATTTT. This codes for CATSRDGAKSQPQHF.

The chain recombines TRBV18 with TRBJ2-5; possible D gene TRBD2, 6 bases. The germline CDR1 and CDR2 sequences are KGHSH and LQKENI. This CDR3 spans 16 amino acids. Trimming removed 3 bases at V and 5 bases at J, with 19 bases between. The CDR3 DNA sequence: TGTGCCAGCTCACCTCAACGGAGGGCCGGTGGGGAGACCCAGTACTTC. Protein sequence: CASSPQRRAGGETQYF.

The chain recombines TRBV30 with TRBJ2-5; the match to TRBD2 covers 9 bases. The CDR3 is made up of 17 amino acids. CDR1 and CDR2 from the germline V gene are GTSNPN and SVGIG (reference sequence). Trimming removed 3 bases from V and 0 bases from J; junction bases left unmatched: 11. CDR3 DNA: TGTGCCTGGAGACCTAGCGGGAATCCCTGGGACCAAGAGACCCAGTACTTC. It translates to CAWRPSGNPWDQETQYF.

CDR3 bases: TGTGCCAGTAGTATAGCTAGCGGGAGGGGGGAGACCCAGTACTTC. It is translated as CASSIASGRGETQYF. This chain links TRBV19 with TRBJ2-5; 12 nucleotides line up with TRBD2. The V segment lost 1 base and the J segment 5 bases; nucleotides outside the gene matches: 2. CDR3 size: 15 residues. The V gene's germline CDR1 is LNHDA and CDR2 SQIVND (reference sequence).

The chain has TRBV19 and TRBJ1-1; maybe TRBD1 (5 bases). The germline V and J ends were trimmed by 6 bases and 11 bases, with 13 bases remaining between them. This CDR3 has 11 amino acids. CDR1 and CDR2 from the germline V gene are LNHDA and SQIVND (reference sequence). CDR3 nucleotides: TGTGCCAGTAGAAGGGGTATGGAGGCTTTCTTT. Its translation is CASRRGMEAFF.

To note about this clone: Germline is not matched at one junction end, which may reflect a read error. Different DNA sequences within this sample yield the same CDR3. The CDR3 region has the DNA TGCGCCAGCAGCCAAGAATCGAGGGTGGGTAATTCCCCCCTCCACTTT. Translation: CASSQESRVGNSPLHF. The chain combines TRBV4-1 with TRBJ1-6; D gene uncertain. This CDR3 spans 16 amino acids. In germline, CDR1 is MGHRA, CDR2 YSYEKL.

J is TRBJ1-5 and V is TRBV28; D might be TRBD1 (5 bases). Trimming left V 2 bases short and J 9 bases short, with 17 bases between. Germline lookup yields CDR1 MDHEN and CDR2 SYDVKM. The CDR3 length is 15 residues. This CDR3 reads CASSLDSGPLVPQHF. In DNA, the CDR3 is TGTGCCAGCAGTTTAGACAGTGGGCCTTTAGTGCCCCAGCATTTT.

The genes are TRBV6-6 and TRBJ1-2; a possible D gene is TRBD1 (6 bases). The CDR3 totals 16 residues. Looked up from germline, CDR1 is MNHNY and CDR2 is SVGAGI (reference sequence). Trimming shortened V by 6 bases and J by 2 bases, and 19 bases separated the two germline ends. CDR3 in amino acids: CASRVSDTDRNYGYTF. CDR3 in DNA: TGTGCCAGCAGAGTTAGCGACACAGACAGGAACTATGGCTACACCTTC.

Written as DNA, the CDR3 is TGTGCCAGCAGCCCTGCCAGGACTGGGGAGCTGTTTTTT. Residues: CASSPARTGELFF. The chain has TRBV7-3 and TRBJ2-2, with a possible D match to TRBD2 (5 bases). With 5 bases removed from V and 8 bases from J, the gap between germline ends came to 12 bases. The CDR3 spans 13 residues. CDR1 and CDR2 from the germline V gene are SGHTA and FQGTGA.

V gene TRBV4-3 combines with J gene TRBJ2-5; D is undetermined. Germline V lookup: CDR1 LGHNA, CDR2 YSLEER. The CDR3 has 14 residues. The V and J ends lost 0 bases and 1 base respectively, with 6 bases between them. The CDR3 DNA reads TGCGCCAGCAGCCAAGAACATCCCCAAGAGACCCAGTACTTC. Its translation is CASSQEHPQETQYF.

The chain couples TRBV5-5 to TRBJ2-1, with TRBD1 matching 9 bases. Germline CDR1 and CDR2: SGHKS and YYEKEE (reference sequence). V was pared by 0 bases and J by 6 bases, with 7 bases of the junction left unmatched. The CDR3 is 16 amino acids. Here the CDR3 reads CASSLAPGTGLNEQFF. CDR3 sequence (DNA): TGTGCCAGCAGCTTGGCTCCCGGGACAGGGCTCAATGAGCAGTTCTTC.

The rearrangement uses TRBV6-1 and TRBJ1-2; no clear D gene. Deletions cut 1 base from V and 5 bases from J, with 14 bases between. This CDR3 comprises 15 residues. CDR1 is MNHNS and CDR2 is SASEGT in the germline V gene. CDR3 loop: CASSEDGRRGYGYTF. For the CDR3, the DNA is TGTGCCAGCAGTGAAGATGGACGCCGGGGATATGGCTACACCTTC.

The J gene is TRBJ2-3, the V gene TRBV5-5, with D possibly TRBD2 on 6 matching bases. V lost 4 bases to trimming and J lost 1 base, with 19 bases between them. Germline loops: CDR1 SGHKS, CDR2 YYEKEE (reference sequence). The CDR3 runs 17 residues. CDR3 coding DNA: TGTGCCAGCAGCCCCCCGGGGACTCAAACCCGCACAGATACGCAGTATTTT. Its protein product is CASSPPGTQTRTDTQYF. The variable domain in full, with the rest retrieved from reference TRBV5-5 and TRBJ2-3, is DAGVTQSPTHLIKTRGQQVTLRCSPISGHKSVSWYQQVLGQGPQFIFQYYEKEERGRGNFPDRFSARQFPNYSSELNVNALLLGDSALYLCASSPPGTQTRTDTQYFGPGTRLTVL.

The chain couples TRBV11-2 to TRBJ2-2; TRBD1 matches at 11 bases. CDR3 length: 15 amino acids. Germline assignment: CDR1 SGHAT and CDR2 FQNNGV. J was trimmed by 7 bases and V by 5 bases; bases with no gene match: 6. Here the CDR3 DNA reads TGTGCCAGCAGCCGGGGGACAGGGGGGAACGGGGAGCTGTTTTTT. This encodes CASSRGTGGNGELFF.

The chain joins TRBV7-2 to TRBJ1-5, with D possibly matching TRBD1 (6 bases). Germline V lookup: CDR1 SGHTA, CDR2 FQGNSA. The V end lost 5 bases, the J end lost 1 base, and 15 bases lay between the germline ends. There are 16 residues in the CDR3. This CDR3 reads CASSPRGGASNQPQHF. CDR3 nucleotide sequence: TGTGCCAGCAGCCCCCGGGGGGGGGCGAGCAATCAGCCCCAGCATTTT.

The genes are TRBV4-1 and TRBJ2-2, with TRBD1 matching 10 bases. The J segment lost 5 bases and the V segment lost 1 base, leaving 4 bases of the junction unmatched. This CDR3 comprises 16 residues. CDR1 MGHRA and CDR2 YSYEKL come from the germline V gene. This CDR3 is CASSQGQGAKTGELFF. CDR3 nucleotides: TGCGCCAGCAGCCAAGGACAGGGGGCAAAAACCGGGGAGCTGTTTTTT.

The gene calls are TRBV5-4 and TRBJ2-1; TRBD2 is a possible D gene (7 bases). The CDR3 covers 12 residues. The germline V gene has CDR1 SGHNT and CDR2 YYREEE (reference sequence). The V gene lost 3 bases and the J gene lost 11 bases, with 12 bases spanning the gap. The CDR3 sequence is CASSSWGGKQFF. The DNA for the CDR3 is TGTGCCAGCAGCTCTTGGGGGGGCAAGCAGTTCTTC.